The subject of this entry is one T cell receptor beta chain. The antigen remains unidentified. The data belong to a study of T cell repertoires in cytomegalovirus infection. Background on the study: CMV infection together with matching HLA type was indicated by public TCR beta signatures. Findings of the study overall: Cumulative public TCR beta family frequency identified carriers of CMV plus the relevant HLA. Clonotype analysis showed dominance of the ex vivo response by HLA-C-restricted CMV-specific TCR beta clonotypes.

This CDR3 spans 14 amino acids. Germline CDR1 and CDR2: LNHNV and YYDKDF (reference sequence). Trimming took off 3 bases at V and 5 bases at J, with 11 bases between the two ends. MiXCR, run by TCRdb on the reads, gives a single entry per CDR3 protein. The data show about 530,000 distinct CDR3 sequences, with 26% seen just once and about 13% held by the top ten. This clonotype originated in a human donor in good health (CMV status not recorded). Some clones in this sample may be carry-over from other donors' samples. The V call is TRBV15, the J call TRBJ2-1; possibly TRBD2 for D (6 bases). The sequenced material came from PBMCs. CDR3 sequence (DNA): TGTGCCACCAGCAGTTGGACTACGAACAATGAGCAGTTCTTC. Amino acid sequence: CATSSWTTNNEQFF.